The entry that follows covers one TCR beta chain sequence. Antigen specificity is unknown. The data belong to a study of shared clonotypes between healthy human individuals. Study context: Aged between 18 and 49, the donors were a couple of women and three men. Donors had three CD4 naive, three CD4 memory, two CD8 naive and one CD8 memory plate apiece.

CDR1 is SGHTA and CDR2 is FQGNSA in the germline V gene. This CDR3 is built from 15 residues. V gave up 5 bases and J gave up 5 bases; unmatched junction bases: 10. Study-wide points: In the sorted subsets, rarefaction showed sequencing was incomplete despite large depth.

The investigators split CD4+ cells into a CD45RA+ naive subset and a CD45RA-negative memory subset. Profiling relied on immunoSEQ multiplex PCR, and the TCRdb table lists in-frame clones only, not all of them. This table has about 1.5 million clones, around 97% appearing once. The specimen was naive CD4+ T cells sorted from blood. The subset was: CD45RA+ positively selected. The clonotype originates from a young man in good health. The gene calls are TRBV7-2 and TRBJ2-7, with 9 bases identical to TRBD1. CDR3 amino acids: CASSISGTGINEQYF. DNA of the CDR3: TGTGCCAGCAGCATCTCCGGGACAGGGATCAACGAGCAGTACTTC.